Many counts were recorded for the clone carrying this TCR beta chain. What was amplified from RNA transcripts were TCR beta CDR3 regions. The HTBI primer set served for first-round RT-PCR of the TCR CDR3. MiXCR was run by TCRdb on the multiplex PCR reads, yielding one entry per CDR3 protein. The top ten clones hold around a third of a sample with 350,000 to 450,000 distinct CDR3 sequences, 17% of them seen once. The sample is drawn from a study of T cells in Graves' hyperthyroidism and ophthalmopathy. After removal of 5 bases from V and 7 bases from J, the junction contained 9 bases not matched to a gene. Germline lookup yields CDR1 MNHEY and CDR2 SMNVEV (reference sequence). The CDR3 contains 16 residues. Patients between 18 and 65 years old had hyperthyroidism, newly diagnosed and lasting under 2 months. In making diagnoses, clinical symptoms, serum thyroxine and TRAb, thyroid ultrasound and orbital computed tomography were all used. Any symptoms of ophthalmopathy came after the first hyperthyroidism diagnosis, from which the blood sample dates.

Sequences were obtained from blood. This chain links TRBV27 with TRBJ2-2, with 11 nucleotides matching TRBD2. This sequence originates from a woman between 25 and 40 years old with Graves' hyperthyroidism that later progressed to Graves' ophthalmopathy. CDR3 DNA sequence: TGTGCCAGCAGTCCCTTAGCGGGGGGGCTCGGCGGGGAGCTGTTTTTT. Translated, it gives CASSPLAGGLGGELFF.